This T cell receptor beta chain was captured in a study of T cell responses to AZD1222 COVID-19 vaccine. Findings of the study overall: Among those given AZD1222, only five or six were seropositive at baseline.

Sequencing used immunoSEQ multiplex PCR; TCRdb keeps in-frame clones, though not all of them. The sample includes 70,000 to 95,000 clones, under 95% of them seen just once. Germline lookup yields CDR1 SGDLS and CDR2 YYNGEE. Trimming removed 3 bases from V and 10 bases from J, with 22 bases in between. The CDR3 contains 15 residues. With regard to this clone: The target antigen is unknown.

The specimen was peripheral blood, collected 28 days after the second AZD1222 dose. V gene TRBV9 combines with J gene TRBJ2-5, with no clear D. The TCR sequence derives from an adult who received the AZD1222 COVID-19 vaccine. CDR3 amino acids: CASSARATPPRDQYF. The CDR3 nucleotides are TGTGCCAGCAGCGCCCGGGCTACCCCCCCAAGGGACCAGTACTTC.